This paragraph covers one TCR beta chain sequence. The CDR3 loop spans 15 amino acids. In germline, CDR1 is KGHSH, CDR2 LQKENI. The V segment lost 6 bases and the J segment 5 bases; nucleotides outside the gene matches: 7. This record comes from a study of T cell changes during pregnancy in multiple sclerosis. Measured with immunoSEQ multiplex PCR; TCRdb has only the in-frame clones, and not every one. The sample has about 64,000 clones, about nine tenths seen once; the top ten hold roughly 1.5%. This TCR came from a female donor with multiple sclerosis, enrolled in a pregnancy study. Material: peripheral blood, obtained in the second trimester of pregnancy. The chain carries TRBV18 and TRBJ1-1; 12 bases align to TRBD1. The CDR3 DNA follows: TGTGCCAGCTCCCGCGGGACAGGGGGCGAAACTGAAGCTTTCTTT. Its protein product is CASSRGTGGETEAFF.